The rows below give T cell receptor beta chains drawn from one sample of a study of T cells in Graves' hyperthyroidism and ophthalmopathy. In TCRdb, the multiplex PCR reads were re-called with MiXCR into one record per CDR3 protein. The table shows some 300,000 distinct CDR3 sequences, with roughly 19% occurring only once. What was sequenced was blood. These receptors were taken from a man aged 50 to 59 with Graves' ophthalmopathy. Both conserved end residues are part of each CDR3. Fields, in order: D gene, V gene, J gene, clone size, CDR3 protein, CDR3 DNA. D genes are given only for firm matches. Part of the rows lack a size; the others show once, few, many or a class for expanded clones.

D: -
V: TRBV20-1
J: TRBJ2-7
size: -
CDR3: CSARAQTGRDAYEQYF
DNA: TGCAGTGCTAGAGCCCAAACGGGCCGGGATGCCTACGAGCAGTACTTC

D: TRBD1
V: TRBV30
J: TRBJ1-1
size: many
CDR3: CAWSSGQGNTEAFF
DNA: TGTGCCTGGAGTTCGGGACAGGGGAACACTGAAGCTTTCTTT

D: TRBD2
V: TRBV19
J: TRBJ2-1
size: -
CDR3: CASSMGAGGYNEQFF
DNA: TGTGCCAGTAGCATGGGGGCGGGGGGCTACAATGAGCAGTTCTTC

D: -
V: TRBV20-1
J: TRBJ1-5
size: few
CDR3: CSAREGGGIGQPQHF
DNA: TGCAGTGCTAGAGAGGGCGGGGGGATTGGCCAGCCCCAGCATTTT

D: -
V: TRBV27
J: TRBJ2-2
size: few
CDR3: CASSPRLNQLGELFF
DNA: TGTGCCAGCAGTCCCCGATTGAACCAACTCGGGGAGCTGTTTTTT

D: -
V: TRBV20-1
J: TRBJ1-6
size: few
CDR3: CSAIRGSNNSPLHF
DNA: TGCAGTGCTATTCGGGGATCCAATAATTCACCCCTCCACTTT

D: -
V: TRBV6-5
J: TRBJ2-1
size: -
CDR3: CASSYSGRAKTNEQFF
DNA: TGTGCCAGCAGTTACTCGGGCAGAGCCAAAACCAATGAGCAGTTCTTC

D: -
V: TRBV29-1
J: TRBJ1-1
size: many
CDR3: CSVTVGSEAFF
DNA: TGCAGCGTCACGGTCGGGAGTGAAGCTTTCTTT

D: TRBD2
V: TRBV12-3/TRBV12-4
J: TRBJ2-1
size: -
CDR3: CASSLSGSEFF
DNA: TGTGCCAGCAGTCTTAGCGGGAGTGAGTTCTTC

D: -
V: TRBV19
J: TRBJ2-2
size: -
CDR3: CASSGRGIDTGELFF
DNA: TGTGCCAGTAGTGGGCGGGGCATAGACACCGGGGAGCTGTTTTTT

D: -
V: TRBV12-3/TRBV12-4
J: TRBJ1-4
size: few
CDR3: CASSIRDEKLFF
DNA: TGTGCCAGCAGCATCAGGGATGAAAAACTGTTTTTT

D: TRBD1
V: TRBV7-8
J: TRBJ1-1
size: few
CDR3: CASTRQGEWVNTEAFF
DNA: TGTGCCAGCACCCGACAGGGCGAATGGGTGAACACTGAAGCTTTCTTT

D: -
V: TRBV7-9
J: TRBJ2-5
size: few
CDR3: CASSLELVGYQETQYF
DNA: TGTGCCAGCAGCTTAGAATTGGTAGGGTACCAAGAGACCCAGTACTTC

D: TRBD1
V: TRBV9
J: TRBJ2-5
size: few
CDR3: CASSVADREETQYF
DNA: TGTGCCAGCAGCGTGGCGGACAGGGAAGAGACCCAGTACTTC

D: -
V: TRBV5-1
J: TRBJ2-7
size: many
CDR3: CASSLESRLTTFTYEQYF
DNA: TGCGCCAGCAGCTTGGAATCGCGACTCACCACCTTCACCTACGAGCAGTACTTC

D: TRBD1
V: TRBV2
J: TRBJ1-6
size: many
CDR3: CASRDRGERSPLHF
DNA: TGTGCCAGCAGAGACAGGGGGGAGAGATCACCCCTCCACTTT

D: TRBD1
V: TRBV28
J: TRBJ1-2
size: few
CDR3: CASSLLQGNNYGYTF
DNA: TGTGCCAGCAGTTTATTACAGGGGAATAACTATGGCTACACCTTC

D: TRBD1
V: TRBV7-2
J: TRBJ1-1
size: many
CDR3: CASSPSGQGAKNTEAFF
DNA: TGTGCCAGCAGCCCTTCGGGACAGGGGGCGAAGAACACTGAAGCTTTCTTT

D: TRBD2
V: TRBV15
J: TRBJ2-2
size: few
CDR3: CATSPRGDNTGELFF
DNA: TGTGCCACCAGCCCCCGGGGGGACAACACCGGGGAGCTGTTTTTT

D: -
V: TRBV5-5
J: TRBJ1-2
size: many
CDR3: CASSLDGRGVNYGYTF
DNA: TGTGCCAGCAGCTTGGACGGACGGGGCGTCAACTATGGCTACACCTTC

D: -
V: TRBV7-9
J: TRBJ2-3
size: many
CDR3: CASSLASEKQYF
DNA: TGTGCCAGCAGCTTAGCAAGCGAGAAGCAGTATTTT

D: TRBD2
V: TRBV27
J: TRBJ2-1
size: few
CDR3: CASSLSGAGGPSYNEQFF
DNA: TGTGCCAGCAGTTTATCGGGGGCGGGAGGGCCGAGCTACAATGAGCAGTTCTTC

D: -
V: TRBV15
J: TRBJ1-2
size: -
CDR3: CATSRDIWGSNYGYTF
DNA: TGTGCCACCAGCAGAGATATCTGGGGGTCTAACTATGGCTACACCTTC

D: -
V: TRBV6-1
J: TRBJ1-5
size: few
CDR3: CASSPTTGSQPQHF
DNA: TGTGCCAGCAGTCCAACCACAGGGAGTCAGCCCCAGCATTTT

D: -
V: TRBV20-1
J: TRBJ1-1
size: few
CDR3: CSASPADRNTEAFF
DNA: TGCAGTGCTAGTCCCGCGGACAGGAACACTGAAGCTTTCTTT

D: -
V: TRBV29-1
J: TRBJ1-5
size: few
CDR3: CSVGDGGNQPQHF
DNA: TGCAGCGTCGGGGACGGGGGCAATCAGCCCCAGCATTTT

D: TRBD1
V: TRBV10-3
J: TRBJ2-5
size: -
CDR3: CAISARGPQETQYF
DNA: TGTGCCATCAGTGCCAGGGGGCCTCAAGAGACCCAGTACTTC

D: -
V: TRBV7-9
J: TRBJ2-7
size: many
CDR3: CASSLAATYEQYF
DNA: TGTGCCAGCAGCTTAGCGGCAACCTACGAGCAGTACTTC

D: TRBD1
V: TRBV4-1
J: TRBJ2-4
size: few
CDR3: CASSPGGRAKNIQYF
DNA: TGCGCCAGCAGCCCAGGGGGTCGAGCCAAAAACATTCAGTACTTC

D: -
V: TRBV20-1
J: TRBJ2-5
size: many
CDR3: CSALREPQVQETQYF
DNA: TGCAGTGCTCTCCGGGAGCCTCAGGTCCAAGAGACCCAGTACTTC

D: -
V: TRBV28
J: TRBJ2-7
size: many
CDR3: CASTASSETYEQYF
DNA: TGTGCCAGCACCGCTTCTAGCGAAACCTACGAGCAGTACTTC

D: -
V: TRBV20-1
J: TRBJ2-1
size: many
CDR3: CSAKANNEQFF
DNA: TGCAGTGCTAAAGCGAACAATGAGCAGTTCTTC

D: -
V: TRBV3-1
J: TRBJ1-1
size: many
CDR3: CASSPGNTRAFF
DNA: TGTGCCAGCAGCCCAGGGAATACGAGGGCTTTCTTT

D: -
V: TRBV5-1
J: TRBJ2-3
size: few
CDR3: CASSARTETDTQYF
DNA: TGCGCCAGCAGCGCCCGGACAGAAACAGATACGCAGTATTTT

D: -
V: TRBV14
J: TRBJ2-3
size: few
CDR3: CASSQPLGVSATGTDTQYF
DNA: TGTGCCAGCAGCCAACCACTAGGGGTGTCGGCTACCGGCACAGATACGCAGTATTTT

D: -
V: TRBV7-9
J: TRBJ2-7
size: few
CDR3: CASSWVEVGRYEQYF
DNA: TGTGCCAGCAGCTGGGTGGAGGTTGGGAGGTACGAGCAGTACTTC